The rows below give T cell receptor beta chains drawn from one sample of a study of shared clonotypes between healthy human individuals. Generated by immunoSEQ multiplex PCR, the TCRdb table keeps only in-frame clones and is missing some. The data hold some 690,000 clones, with about 90% observed a single time. The sample comprised memory CD8+ T cells from PBMCs. The receptors derive from a young man in good health. Some clones in this sample may be carry-over from other donors' samples. Each CDR3 is given with its conserved first and last residue. D genes are given only for firm matches. Only part of the rows carry a size: once, few, many, or a class if the clone is expanded.

.	14	TRBV2	TRBJ1-6	once	TGTGCCAGCCACGACAGCTCCTATAATTCACCCCTCCACTTT	CASHDSSYNSPLHF
.	12	TRBV7-9	TRBJ2-7	.	TGTGCCAGCGGGGCGGGGTCCTACGAGCAGTACTTC	CASGAGSYEQYF
TRBD1	18	TRBV7-9	TRBJ2-2	.	TGTGCCAGCAGCTTTTGGATCGGACAGGCCGCAAACACCGGGGAGCTGTTTTTT	CASSFWIGQAANTGELFF
TRBD2	15	TRBV4-1	TRBJ2-7	once	TGCGCCAGCAGCTATCTGACTAGCTCCCGAGGGGAGCAGTACTTC	CASSYLTSSRGEQYF
.	15	TRBV27	TRBJ1-5	.	TGTGCCAGCAGCATCGTGCAGGGGTCAATCGAACCCCAGCATTTT	CASSIVQGSIEPQHF
TRBD1	15	TRBV5-1	TRBJ1-1	.	TGCGCCAGCAGCAGAGACAGGGGGCTGAACACTGAAGCTTTCTTT	CASSRDRGLNTEAFF
.	15	TRBV7-3	TRBJ2-7	.	TGTGCCAGCAGTGTCGGCCCGGGACGGCGCTACGAGCAGTACTTC	CASSVGPGRRYEQYF
.	15	TRBV13	TRBJ2-7	.	TGTGCCAGCAGCGCCCGGACTGGACTTTCCTACGAGCAGTACTTC	CASSARTGLSYEQYF
.	12	TRBV2	TRBJ1-1	.	TGTGCCAGCAGTGAGTGGGACGGTGAAGCTTTCTTT	CASSEWDGEAFF
.	14	TRBV11-2	TRBJ2-2	.	TGTGCCAGCGTCGGATTCTCGAACACCGGGGAGCTGTTTTTT	CASVGFSNTGELFF
.	16	TRBV7-2	TRBJ2-1	.	TGTGCCAGCTGGGAGCGGGCGGGTAATTCCTACAATGAGCAGTTCTTC	CASWERAGNSYNEQFF
TRBD1	18	TRBV29-1	TRBJ2-2	once	TGCAGCGCAAAAACTAGGGTAGGAGCGACAGGGTCCCCCGGGGAGCTGTTTTTT	CSAKTRVGATGSPGELFF
.	14	TRBV5-4	TRBJ1-2	.	TGTGCCAGCAGCTTGGTGGGCGGGTCCTATGGCTACACCTTC	CASSLVGGSYGYTF
TRBD2	14	TRBV28	TRBJ2-5	many	TGTGCCAGCCGGCTAGCGGGAGGGCGGGAGACCCAGTACTTC	CASRLAGGRETQYF
.	13	TRBV5-4	TRBJ2-1	few	TGTGCCAGCAGCTTGCGGGCGTACAATGAGCAGTTCTTC	CASSLRAYNEQFF
.	12	TRBV5-1	TRBJ2-3	.	TGCGCCAGCAGCGAATACACAGATACGCAGTATTTT	CASSEYTDTQYF
.	15	TRBV9	TRBJ2-7	.	TGTGCCAGCAGCCACGACGGTACCAACTCCTACGAGCAGTACTTC	CASSHDGTNSYEQYF
TRBD1	15	TRBV2	TRBJ1-5	.	TGTGCCAGCAGAGGGACAGACTTAGCCAATCAGCCCCAGCATTTT	CASRGTDLANQPQHF
.	11	TRBV14	TRBJ2-1	.	TGTGCCAGCAGCCTCGGGAATGAGCAGTTCTTC	CASSLGNEQFF
.	16	TRBV27	TRBJ2-7	.	TGTGCCAGCGCCACCCGTTCCGGGACTCGAAACTACGAGCAGTACTTC	CASATRSGTRNYEQYF
.	12	TRBV18	TRBJ1-5	.	TGTGCCAGCTCACCACCAGATCAGCCCCAGCATTTT	CASSPPDQPQHF
.	13	TRBV28	TRBJ1-2	.	TGTGCCAGCACGCCCCAGGTGGTTTATGGCTACACCTTC	CASTPQVVYGYTF